The 27 T cell receptor beta chains presented below share a single source sample, sequenced in a study of T cells in Graves' hyperthyroidism and ophthalmopathy. Amplified TCR beta CDR3 regions derived from RNA transcripts. The TCR CDR3 first-round RT-PCR relied on the HTBI primer set. TCRdb redid the calling of the multiplex PCR reads with MiXCR, one entry per CDR3 protein. The sample contains some 270,000 distinct CDR3 sequences, more than 10% of which appear only once. Sequencing was carried out using blood. These receptors all come from a woman in her 30s with Graves' hyperthyroidism that later progressed to Graves' ophthalmopathy.

This clonotype was seen more than once but under ten times. The chain couples TRBV3-1 to TRBJ2-5; no definite D call. The CDR3 length is 14 residues. Germline assignment: CDR1 LGHDT and CDR2 YNNKEL (reference sequence). V lost 1 base and J lost 5, with 11 bases in between. CDR3 loop: CASSQGDARETQYF. CDR3 in DNA: TGTGCCAGCAGCCAAGGCGACGCCCGGGAGACCCAGTACTTC.

This clonotype was observed many times. This sequence joins TRBV27 and TRBJ2-7; no clear D gene. The CDR3 has 13 amino acids. The germline CDR1 and CDR2 sequences are MNHEY and SMNVEV (reference sequence). V gave up 3 bases and J gave up 1 base, with 7 bases separating them. The CDR3 nucleotides read TGTGCCAGCAGTTTGTACGGGTCCTACGAGCAGTACTTC. Translating gives CASSLYGSYEQYF.

Remarks on this clonotype: A much more abundant neighbour one base away suggests this may be a read error. This chain uses TRBV27 with TRBJ1-2, with 10 bases identical to TRBD1. Germline loops: CDR1 MNHEY, CDR2 SMNVEV (reference sequence). V lost 6 bases and J lost 5; bases outside the gene matches: 3. The CDR3 length is 13 residues. The CDR3 here is CASSQGQGYGYTF. CDR3 bases: TGTGCCAGCAGCCAGGGACAGGGGTATGGCTACACCTTC.

The chain uses TRBV6-1 and TRBJ2-3; TRBD2 aligns across 9 bases. The junction had 11 bases not matched to a gene; V was cut back by 5 bases and J by 2 bases. The germline V gene encodes CDR1 MNHNS and CDR2 SASEGT. This CDR3 comprises 17 residues. The CDR3 coding sequence is TGTGCCAGCAGTTTCCTCCTGGCGGGAGGGCCCACAGATACGCAGTATTTT. It codes for CASSFLLAGGPTDTQYF.

This clonotype was recorded many times. The chain employs TRBV12-3 or TRBV12-4 and TRBJ1-2; perhaps TRBD1 as D (5 bases). The CDR3 consists of 14 residues. V shed 6 bases and J shed 4 bases, with 15 bases lying between them. CDR3 region: CASRFQDISYGYTF. The CDR3 nucleotides are TGTGCCAGCAGATTTCAGGACATATCCTATGGCTACACCTTC.

This clonotype has just a few counts. The V call is TRBV27, the J call TRBJ2-4, with D perhaps matching TRBD1 (6 bases). Germline V CDR1 and CDR2: MNHEY, SMNVEV (reference sequence). The CDR3 is made up of 13 amino acids. Trimming took 5 bases from V and 6 from J, leaving 11 bases between them. CDR3 region: CASSPPDRNIQYF. The CDR3 DNA follows: TGTGCCAGCAGTCCCCCGGACAGAAACATTCAGTACTTC.

This sequence joins TRBV5-1 and TRBJ2-3; no clear D. This CDR3 is 15 amino acids long. The germline V and J ends were trimmed by 0 bases and 2 bases, with 10 bases remaining between them. In germline, CDR1 is SGHRS, CDR2 YFSETQ. The CDR3 sequence: CASSLENGHTDTQYF. In nucleotides, the CDR3 is TGCGCCAGCAGCTTGGAGAACGGTCACACAGATACGCAGTATTTT.

Only a few counts were recorded for this clonotype. A single base separates this from a much larger clone, so it may be a read error. The chain uses TRBV2 and TRBJ2-1; D is ambiguous. The CDR3 is made up of 13 amino acids. V gave up 6 bases and J gave up 3 bases, with 9 bases separating them. From germline, CDR1 is SNHLY and CDR2 FYNNEI. CDR3 sequence (DNA): TGTGCCAGCAGGGCGGCACGCTACAATGAGCAGTTCTTC. The encoded protein is CASRAARYNEQFF.

This clonotype was recorded at least ten times. The CDR3 sequence: CASSQLTGKRQPQHF. As DNA, the CDR3 is TGTGCCAGCAGTCAACTGACAGGGAAGCGACAGCCCCAGCATTTT. The chain uses TRBV28 and TRBJ1-5; 7 nucleotides agree with TRBD1. Per germline, CDR1 MDHEN and CDR2 SYDVKM. The CDR3 length is 15 residues. V was pared by 5 bases and J by 7 bases, with 11 bases of the junction left unmatched.

Many counts were recorded for this clonotype. The chain carries TRBV27 and TRBJ1-1; D call uncertain. Germline CDR1 reads MNHEY; CDR2 reads SMNVEV (reference sequence). Trimming stripped 0 bases from V and 5 bases from J, with 13 bases between. CDR3 length: 15 residues. The CDR3 sequence is CASSLSAQLWTEAFF. CDR3 bases: TGTGCCAGCAGTTTATCTGCCCAATTATGGACTGAAGCTTTCTTT.

In its sample, this clonotype was seen many times. This chain joins TRBV9 and TRBJ2-7; D possibly uses TRBD1 or TRBD2 (5 bases each). The V end was cut by 0 bases, the J end by 4 bases, with 14 bases between. The CDR3 length is 15 residues. CDR1 and CDR2 from the germline V gene are SGDLS and YYNGEE. The CDR3 DNA follows: TGTGCCAGCAGCGTAGATGAGGGGTTTACGTACGAGCAGTACTTC. Protein product: CASSVDEGFTYEQYF.

There are a few counts of this clonotype. The chain carries TRBV13 and TRBJ1-6; the D is unclear. Germline CDR1 and CDR2: PRHDT and FYEKMQ (reference sequence). Trimming removed 0 bases from V and 7 bases from J, with 16 bases in between. The CDR3 is made up of 17 amino acids. The CDR3, as DNA: TGTGCCAGCAGCTTAGGCCTCTCTACGCGGCCCAATTCACCCCTCCACTTT. This sequence encodes CASSLGLSTRPNSPLHF.

This clonotype has at least ten counts. This chain uses TRBV19 with TRBJ2-1; 16 bases line up with TRBD2. Trimming took 5 bases from V and 7 from J; bases not matched to a gene: 17. Looked up from germline, CDR1 is LNHDA and CDR2 is SQIVND (reference sequence). The CDR3 runs to 20 residues. CDR3 in amino acids: CASSSPAGTSGRVGWNEQFF. CDR3 coding DNA: TGTGCCAGTAGTTCCCCCGCCGGGACTAGCGGGAGGGTCGGTTGGAATGAGCAGTTCTTC.

V usage is TRBV4-3 and J usage is TRBJ2-1; D gene unclear. CDR3 size: 12 residues. V dropped 0 bases and J dropped 9 bases, with 6 bases sitting between them. Germline V gene data show CDR1 as LGHNA and CDR2 as YSLEER. The CDR3 reads CASSQDRREQFF. CDR3 bases: TGCGCCAGCAGCCAAGATCGTCGTGAGCAGTTCTTC.

In this sample, this clonotype turned up many times. The rearrangement links TRBV2 to TRBJ2-1, with 12 bases matching TRBD1. Germline V gene lookup returns CDR1 SNHLY and CDR2 FYNNEI. The CDR3 totals 15 residues. The J segment lost 8 bases and the V segment lost 5 bases, leaving 7 bases of the junction unmatched. The CDR3 sequence is CASSNGTGGDDEQFF. The DNA for the CDR3 is TGTGCCAGCAGTAATGGGACAGGGGGCGATGATGAGCAGTTCTTC.

This clonotype was detected ten times or more. CDR3 nucleotides: TGTGCCAGCTCACCACCGTTAAACCAAGAGACCCAGTACTTC. It specifies CASSPPLNQETQYF. This sequence joins TRBV18 and TRBJ2-5, with D hard to call. The CDR3 covers 14 residues. The germline V and J ends were trimmed by 0 bases and 0 bases, with 5 bases remaining between them. CDR1 KGHSH and CDR2 LQKENI come from the germline V gene.

This clonotype was seen many times. The gene calls are TRBV14 and TRBJ2-3, with D possibly TRBD1 on 6 matching bases. Per germline, CDR1 SGHDN and CDR2 FVKESK. The V end lost 5 bases, the J end lost 3 bases, and 15 bases lay between the germline ends. The CDR3 covers 15 residues. The DNA of the CDR3 is TGTGCCAGCAGCTATAGACAGGTGCCTACAGATACGCAGTATTTT. Translation: CASSYRQVPTDTQYF.

In this sample, this clonotype turned up many times. This sequence joins TRBV18 and TRBJ1-1; D call uncertain. Germline loops: CDR1 KGHSH, CDR2 LQKENI. The ends were cut back, 0 bases at V and 3 bases at J, with 11 bases in the middle. This CDR3 has 15 residues. CDR3 sequence reads: CASSPPGTSDTEAFF. CDR3 bases: TGTGCCAGCTCACCACCGGGTACTTCTGACACTGAAGCTTTCTTT. The entire variable domain, with the rest obtained from reference TRBV18 and TRBJ1-1, is as follows: NAGVMQNPRHLVRRRGQEARLRCSPMKGHSHVYWYRQLPEEGLKFMVYLQKENIIDESGMPKERFSAEFPKEGPSILRIQQVVRGDSAAYFCASSPPGTSDTEAFFGQGTRLTVV.

In its sample, this clonotype was seen many times. This chain uses TRBV3-1 with TRBJ2-3; D is perhaps TRBD2 (6 bases). CDR3 length equals 14 residues. V was trimmed by 0 bases and J by 4 bases, leaving 8 bases between them. Germline-derived CDR1 and CDR2 are LGHDT and YNNKEL (reference sequence). The CDR3, as DNA: TGTGCCAGCAGCCAAGAACTAGCCCCAGATACGCAGTATTTT. As protein: CASSQELAPDTQYF.

This clonotype was seen at least ten times. This chain uses TRBV6-2 or TRBV6-3 with TRBJ2-1; 7 bases align to TRBD2. CDR1 is MNHEY, CDR2 SVGEGT, per germline. The CDR3 has 17 amino acids. The ends lost 0 bases at V and 6 bases at J; junction bases unmatched: 11. The DNA for the CDR3 is TGTGCCAGCAGTTACTCGCTCCGGGACTATTCACCCAATGAGCAGTTCTTC. Translated: CASSYSLRDYSPNEQFF.

This clonotype appeared many times. The DNA of the CDR3 is TGTGCCAGCAGCTCGGGACTAGCGGACTACGAGCAGTACTTC. This encodes CASSSGLADYEQYF. The rearrangement uses TRBV13 and TRBJ2-7; TRBD2 matches 11 bases. V was clipped by 4 bases and J by 3 bases; unmatched bases: 2. The CDR3 spans 14 residues. Germline V lookup: CDR1 PRHDT, CDR2 FYEKMQ (reference sequence).

There are many counts of this clonotype. The rearrangement joins TRBV28 to TRBJ2-1; the D gene is possibly TRBD1 (7 bases). CDR3 length: 16 amino acids. Trimming removed 5 bases at V and 3 bases at J, with 17 bases between. CDR1 is MDHEN and CDR2 is SYDVKM in the germline V gene. The CDR3 bases are TGTGCCAGCAGTCCCACGGACAGGAGGGGCTACAATGAGCAGTTCTTC. Protein sequence: CASSPTDRRGYNEQFF.

The CDR3 sequence is CASSSGGSGRNEQFF. Written as DNA, the CDR3 is TGTGCCAGCAGCTCGGGCGGTAGCGGGAGAAATGAGCAGTTCTTC. The chain joins TRBV6-1 to TRBJ2-1, with TRBD2 matching 9 bases. The V gene end was trimmed by 6 bases and the J gene end by 7 bases; junction bases not matched to a gene: 10. Germline V gene sequence: CDR1 MNHNS, CDR2 SASEGT. The CDR3 totals 15 residues.

This clonotype appeared many times. The chain recombines TRBV2 with TRBJ2-7, with D possibly TRBD1 on 7 matching bases. V was pared by 8 bases and J by 3 bases, with 14 bases between. CDR1 and CDR2 (germline): SNHLY, FYNNEI. The CDR3 consists of 13 residues. In DNA form, the CDR3 reads TGTGCCAGCGGGCGGGACAGCGTCTACGAGCAGTACTTC. Residues: CASGRDSVYEQYF.

There are many counts of this clonotype. The chain recombines TRBV6-1 with TRBJ1-6; 8 nucleotides line up with TRBD1. Germline values: CDR1 MNHNS, CDR2 SASEGT. J was trimmed by 7 bases and V by 8 bases; bases with no gene match: 7. The CDR3 extends over 14 amino acids. The CDR3 sequence: CASEPDRENSPLHF. CDR3 nucleotide sequence: TGTGCCAGCGAACCGGACAGGGAAAATTCACCCCTCCACTTT.

This clonotype was observed a handful of times. The rearrangement links TRBV9 to TRBJ1-5, with a possible D match to TRBD1 (5 bases). Germline V gives CDR1 SGDLS, CDR2 YYNGEE. The ends were cut back, 0 bases at V and 3 bases at J, with 10 bases in the middle. This CDR3 is built from 15 residues. CDR3 bases: TGTGCCAGCAGCGTAGAGGGGTTGGACAATCAGCCCCAGCATTTT. It translates to CASSVEGLDNQPQHF. The variable domain in full, completed from reference TRBV9 and TRBJ1-5, reads DSGVTQTPKHLITATGQRVTLRCSPRSGDLSVYWYQQSLDQGLQFLIQYYNGEERAKGNILERFSAQQFPDLHSELNLSSLELGDSALYFCASSVEGLDNQPQHFGDGTRLSIL.

The genes are TRBV24-1 and TRBJ2-5; 7 positions agree with TRBD2. The V and J ends lost 2 bases and 5 bases, in that order; junction bases with no gene match: 7. This CDR3 has 15 amino acids. The germline CDR1 and CDR2 sequences are KGHDR and SFDVKD. In DNA, the CDR3 is TGTGCCACCAGTGATTCCAGGGAAGCGGGGGAGACCCAGTACTTC. Protein sequence: CATSDSREAGETQYF.